This T cell receptor beta chain was retrieved from a study of identical twins. Points from the study as a whole: The same donors were not followed; conclusions instead depended on cross-sectional statistical analysis. While abundant cord blood beta clonotypes carried fewer insertions, memory repertoires showed no such pattern.

This CDR3 is built from 15 residues. Germline-derived CDR1 and CDR2 are LNHDA and SQIVND (reference sequence). Trimming at V came to 4 bases and at J to 6 bases, leaving 7 bases not matched to a gene. Each CDR3 protein is one row after TCRdb ran MiXCR on the 5' RACE reads. This table holds 420,000 or so distinct CDR3 sequences, 15% to 20% found once. The sample holds many counts of this clonotype. Its antigen is unidentified. Sequenced material: naive T cells sorted from blood. The J gene is TRBJ2-2, the V gene TRBV19; 8 bases are a match to TRBD1. The receptor was isolated from a man aged 50-59 years in good health. The CDR3 is CASSTRQGWSGELFF. The DNA for the CDR3 is TGTGCCAGTAGTACCCGACAGGGGTGGTCCGGGGAGCTGTTTTTT.